The 22 T cell receptor beta chains below all came from one sample that was sequenced in a study of T cells in localized non-small cell lung cancer. Using immunoSEQ multiplex PCR, the repertoire was profiled, and TCRdb retains in-frame clones only, with some absent. Of roughly 40,000 clones in the sample, roughly 88% were seen once. Material: peripheral blood, obtained before any cancer treatment. Receptor source: a woman aged 35 to 70 with stage I lung adenocarcinoma.

The J gene is TRBJ2-1, the V gene TRBV6-1; the match to TRBD2 covers 8 bases. The ends lost 6 bases at V and 4 bases at J; junction bases unmatched: 8. Germline values: CDR1 MNHNS, CDR2 SASEGT. CDR3 length: 15 amino acids. CDR3 DNA: TGTGCCAGCAGGGTAACGGCTAGCGGGTACAATGAGCAGTTCTTC. Amino acids: CASRVTASGYNEQFF.

The rearrangement joins TRBV11-1 to TRBJ2-2; D may match TRBD1 or TRBD2 (5 bases each). Trimming cost V 1 base and J 4 bases, with 13 bases left between them. The CDR3 has 16 residues. The germline V gene has CDR1 SGHAT and CDR2 FQDESV (reference sequence). CDR3 protein: CASSLGLGVRTGELFF. Written as DNA, the CDR3 is TGTGCCAGCAGCTTAGGGTTGGGGGTTCGCACCGGGGAGCTGTTTTTT. The full variable domain, completed using reference TRBV11-1 and TRBJ2-2, is EAEVAQSPRYKITEKSQAVAFWCDPISGHATLYWYRQILGQGPELLVQFQDESVVDDSQLPKDRFSAERLKGVDSTLKIQPAELGDSAMYLCASSLGLGVRTGELFFGEGSRLTVL.

The rearrangement links TRBV7-8 to TRBJ2-1; D is uncertain. The CDR3 totals 13 residues. CDR1 and CDR2 from the germline V gene are SGHVS and FQNEAQ. Trimming took off 5 bases at V and 0 bases at J, with 5 bases between the two ends. The CDR3 coding sequence is TGTGCCAGCAGCCTCGCCTCCTACAATGAGCAGTTCTTC. Its translation is CASSLASYNEQFF.

The chain joins TRBV27 to TRBJ1-1, with TRBD1 matching 7 bases. The CDR3 totals 15 residues. After removal of 0 bases from V and 1 base from J, the junction contained 2 bases not matched to a gene. Per germline, CDR1 MNHEY and CDR2 SMNVEV (reference sequence). CDR3 in DNA: TGTGCCAGCAGTTTATCTGAGGGGGCGAACACTGAAGCTTTCTTT. It encodes CASSLSEGANTEAFF.

This clone was detected a few times. The chain combines TRBV2 with TRBJ1-2, with unresolved D. The CDR3 spans 13 residues. V dropped 8 bases and J dropped 5 bases, with 15 bases sitting between them. CDR1 is SNHLY, CDR2 FYNNEI, per germline. The CDR3 protein is CASGRRESYGYTF. The DNA for the CDR3 is TGTGCCAGCGGACGCCGGGAGTCGTATGGCTACACCTTC.

As DNA, the CDR3 is TGTGCCAGCTCACCACCGACAGGGCAAGAGACCCAGTACTTC. Translating gives CASSPPTGQETQYF. This chain joins TRBV18 and TRBJ2-5; TRBD1 agrees at 7 bases. The germline CDR1 and CDR2 sequences are KGHSH and LQKENI. The V segment lost 0 bases and the J segment 2 bases; nucleotides outside the gene matches: 0. CDR3 length: 14 residues.

The V and J genes are TRBV30 and TRBJ1-2; the match to TRBD1 covers 9 bases. V was clipped by 3 bases and J by 5 bases; unmatched bases: 7. The CDR3 sequence is 14 residues long. The germline gives CDR1 GTSNPN, CDR2 SVGIG (reference sequence). CDR3 protein: CAWSPTGTGYGYTF. In DNA form, the CDR3 reads TGTGCCTGGAGCCCTACCGGGACAGGGTATGGCTACACCTTC. The complete variable domain, with remaining parts taken from reference TRBV30 and TRBJ1-2, reads SQTIHQWPATLVQPVGSPLSLECTVEGTSNPNLYWYRQAAGRGLQLLFYSVGIGQISSEVPQNLSASRPQDRQFILSSKKLLLSDSGFYLCAWSPTGTGYGYTFGSGTRLTVV.

V and J are TRBV28 and TRBJ1-1; D unresolved. There are 15 residues in the CDR3. With 5 bases removed from V and 0 bases from J, the gap between germline ends came to 13 bases. The V gene's germline CDR1 is MDHEN and CDR2 SYDVKM. For the CDR3, the DNA is TGTGCCAGCAGTCTGACTAGGGTATTGAACACTGAAGCTTTCTTT. It encodes CASSLTRVLNTEAFF.

This clone was seen a single time. This chain uses TRBV11-3 with TRBJ1-1; D perhaps matches TRBD1 (5 bases). This CDR3 is built from 13 residues. Looked up from germline, CDR1 is SGHNT and CDR2 is YENEEA. V lost 4 bases, J lost 3 bases, and 9 bases lay in between. CDR3 amino acids: CASSYQGDTEAFF. CDR3 coding DNA: TGTGCCAGCAGCTATCAGGGCGACACTGAAGCTTTCTTT.

Only a few counts were recorded for this clone. The V call is TRBV19, the J call TRBJ1-2, with TRBD1 matching over 9 bases. Unmatched junction bases numbered 15, after V lost 10 bases and J lost 9 bases. This CDR3 is 14 amino acids long. Germline-derived CDR1 and CDR2 are LNHDA and SQIVND (reference sequence). CDR3 residues: CATDNRDRVFCYTF. Here the CDR3 DNA reads TGTGCCACCGATAACCGGGACAGGGTGTTCTGCTACACCTTC.

The chain joins TRBV4-1 to TRBJ1-2; D gene ambiguous. From germline, CDR1 is MGHRA and CDR2 YSYEKL. This CDR3 spans 17 amino acids. Trimming removed 0 bases from V and 8 bases from J, with 22 bases in between. This CDR3 reads CASSQDYGEGSGKGYTF. DNA of the CDR3: TGCGCCAGCAGCCAAGATTATGGAGAGGGTTCGGGGAAGGGCTACACCTTC.

J is TRBJ1-5 and V is TRBV7-2; D not resolved. This CDR3 spans 13 amino acids. Germline V CDR1 and CDR2: SGHTA, FQGNSA. V lost 4 bases and J lost 7, with 11 bases in between. The CDR3 bases are TGTGCCAGCAGCTCCGGGAACGAGCAGCCCCAGCATTTT. Its translation is CASSSGNEQPQHF.

V gene TRBV6-5 combines with J gene TRBJ1-1; tentative D call: TRBD1 (6 bases). CDR1 and CDR2 from the germline V gene are MNHEY and SVGAGI. Trimming shortened V by 5 bases and J by 2 bases, and 9 bases separated the two germline ends. The CDR3 is made up of 13 amino acids. The CDR3 DNA reads as TGTGCCAGCAGTAGACAGGATAACACTGAAGCTTTCTTT. It translates to CASSRQDNTEAFF.

This chain links TRBV28 with TRBJ2-7; D is unresolved. The CDR3 totals 18 residues. Trimming removed 4 bases at V and 2 bases at J, with 24 bases between. Germline V CDR1 and CDR2: MDHEN, SYDVKM. CDR3: CASSSPRKQPSEPYEQYF. The CDR3 nucleotides read TGTGCCAGCAGTTCTCCCAGGAAACAGCCCTCGGAGCCCTACGAGCAGTACTTC. Full variable domain (missing parts from reference TRBV28 and TRBJ2-7): DVKVTQSSRYLVKRTGEKVFLECVQDMDHENMFWYRQDPGLGLRLIYFSYDVKMKEKGDIPEGYSVSREKKERFSLILESASTNQTSMYLCASSSPRKQPSEPYEQYFGPGTRLTVT.

V usage is TRBV7-3 and J usage is TRBJ2-2, with D unresolved. The CDR3 contains 13 residues. CDR1 SGHTA and CDR2 FQGTGA come from the germline V gene. The germline V and J ends were trimmed by 2 bases and 4 bases, with 5 bases remaining between them. The chain's CDR3 is CASSLGGTGELFF. The CDR3 DNA sequence: TGTGCCAGCAGCTTAGGTGGCACCGGGGAGCTGTTTTTT.

The chain combines TRBV6-5 with TRBJ2-1; D gene uncertain. Trimming shortened V by 7 bases and J by 7 bases, and 11 bases separated the two germline ends. Germline V CDR1 and CDR2: MNHEY, SVGAGI. CDR3 length: 12 residues. The CDR3 protein is CASISPGNEQFF. The DNA for the CDR3 is TGTGCCAGCATCAGTCCAGGAAATGAGCAGTTCTTC.

The chain is built from TRBV9 and TRBJ2-7; TRBD2 aligns across 11 bases. Losses at the gene ends were 4 bases for V and 1 base for J; bases not matched to a gene: 4. The CDR3 spans 15 residues. Germline CDR1 is SGDLS and CDR2 is YYNGEE. The CDR3 loop is CASSSTSGGSYEQYF. CDR3 coding DNA: TGTGCCAGCAGCTCTACTAGCGGGGGATCCTACGAGCAGTACTTC.

V and J are TRBV10-3 and TRBJ2-5, with 7 bases identical to TRBD1. The CDR3 is 13 residues long. After removal of 7 bases from V and 2 bases from J, the junction contained 4 bases not matched to a gene. Per germline, CDR1 ENHRY and CDR2 SYGVKD. As DNA, the CDR3 is TGTGCCATCAACCGGGACAGACAAGAGACCCAGTACTTC. Translated, it gives CAINRDRQETQYF.

The table lists this clone with a count of one. The CDR3 spells CASSLAAGPVTYNEQFF. CDR3 sequence (DNA): TGTGCCAGCAGCTTGGCCGCTGGGCCGGTGACCTACAATGAGCAGTTCTTC. The V gene is TRBV5-4, the J gene TRBJ2-1; D unresolved. V shed 0 bases and J shed 2 bases, with 15 bases lying between them. The CDR3 covers 17 residues. Germline loops: CDR1 SGHNT, CDR2 YYREEE (reference sequence). Full variable domain (missing parts from reference TRBV5-4 and TRBJ2-1): ETGVTQSPTHLIKTRGQQVTLRCSSQSGHNTVSWYQQALGQGPQFIFQYYREEENGRGNFPPRFSGLQFPNYSSELNVNALELDDSALYLCASSLAAGPVTYNEQFFGPGTRLTVL.

The chain uses TRBV5-1 and TRBJ2-5; 7 nucleotides align to TRBD2. Germline V gene sequence: CDR1 SGHRS, CDR2 YFSETQ. This CDR3 is 12 amino acids long. The V and J ends lost 4 bases and 14 bases, in that order; junction bases with no gene match: 11. The CDR3 loop is CASSPSPGGVYF. The CDR3 bases are TGCGCCAGCAGCCCTAGTCCTGGGGGGGTTTACTTC.

The chain carries TRBV7-2 and TRBJ2-3; 8 bases are shared with TRBD2. The CDR3 is 15 residues long. Germline V gene sequence: CDR1 SGHTA, CDR2 FQGNSA. Trimming cost V 1 base and J 5 bases; bases outside gene matches: 5. The CDR3 sequence is CASSLVGLGGDTQYF. CDR3 nucleotides: TGTGCCAGCAGCTTAGTGGGACTAGGTGGAGATACGCAGTATTTT.

The chain couples TRBV11-1 to TRBJ2-1, with TRBD2 identical over 7 bases. Germline loops: CDR1 SGHAT, CDR2 FQDESV (reference sequence). This CDR3 has 15 amino acids. After removal of 6 bases from V and 6 bases from J, the junction contained 11 bases not matched to a gene. The CDR3 sequence is CASRDGLVQSNEQFF. In DNA, the CDR3 is TGTGCCAGCAGGGATGGACTAGTCCAATCCAATGAGCAGTTCTTC. Full variable domain (remainder filled in from reference TRBV11-1 and TRBJ2-1): EAEVAQSPRYKITEKSQAVAFWCDPISGHATLYWYRQILGQGPELLVQFQDESVVDDSQLPKDRFSAERLKGVDSTLKIQPAELGDSAMYLCASRDGLVQSNEQFFGPGTRLTVL.